Shown below are 4 T cell receptor beta chains from a single sample sequenced in a study of siplizumab effects on memory and regulatory T cells. The protocol was immunoSEQ multiplex PCR, while the TCRdb copy is restricted to in-frame clones and leaves out a portion. The table has around 100,000 clones, 85% to 95% seen once; the top ten hold roughly 0.6%. Sequenced sample: Tregs sorted from blood. The receptor set was obtained from a human donor in good health.

This chain uses TRBV19 with TRBJ2-3; D ambiguous. The CDR3 extends over 12 amino acids. The ends were cut back, 9 bases at V and 0 bases at J, with 7 bases in the middle. The germline CDR1 and CDR2 sequences are LNHDA and SQIVND (reference sequence). For the CDR3, the DNA is TGTGCCAGCTCCCCTAGCACAGATACGCAGTATTTT. It is translated as CASSPSTDTQYF.

The chain couples TRBV18 to TRBJ2-3; D possibly corresponds to TRBD2 (5 bases). The germline V gene has CDR1 KGHSH and CDR2 LQKENI. The ends were cut back, 4 bases at V and 2 bases at J, with 10 bases in the middle. CDR3 size: 14 residues. In nucleotides, the CDR3 is TGTGCCAGCTCACAACTAGGAACCACAGATACGCAGTATTTT. Protein sequence: CASSQLGTTDTQYF. The complete variable domain, with remaining parts taken from reference TRBV18 and TRBJ2-3, reads NAGVMQNPRHLVRRRGQEARLRCSPMKGHSHVYWYRQLPEEGLKFMVYLQKENIIDESGMPKERFSAEFPKEGPSILRIQQVVRGDSAAYFCASSQLGTTDTQYFGPGTRLTVL.

The rearrangement uses TRBV20-1 and TRBJ1-6; no definite D call. This CDR3 comprises 10 residues. Between the trimmed V and J ends, which lost 5 bases and 14 bases, there was a span of 10 bases. Germline-derived CDR1 and CDR2 are DFQATT and SNEGSKA (reference sequence). DNA for the CDR3: TGCAGTGCTTATAGTCGAACCCTCCACTTT. This codes for CSAYSRTLHF.

The genes are TRBV6-1 and TRBJ2-4; 7 bases are shared with TRBD1. Germline assignment: CDR1 MNHNS and CDR2 SASEGT. The CDR3 is 13 residues long. Losses at the gene ends were 6 bases for V and 7 bases for J; bases not matched to a gene: 6. Here the CDR3 DNA reads TGTGCCAGCAGGCAGACAGGGCAGAACATTCAGTACTTC. It encodes CASRQTGQNIQYF.